The sequence of this T cell receptor (beta chain) was determined in a study of blood T cell repertoires in COVID-19. In the study's own analysis: The assay estimated nucleated cells by amplifying reference gene primers. Generated by immunoSEQ multiplex PCR, the TCRdb table keeps only in-frame clones and is missing some. V and J calls plus clone size are reproduced from that table; the DNA served to infer D and trimming. The data show over 350,000 clones, just over 90% seen once. The germline V and J ends were trimmed by 1 base and 4 bases, with 10 bases remaining between them. This CDR3 contains 14 residues. CDR1 SGHTA and CDR2 FQGNSA come from the germline V gene.

J is TRBJ1-2 and V is TRBV7-2; D unresolved. This TCR came from a woman aged 35 to 49 who had been exposed to COVID-19. The specimen was PBMCs or T cells enriched from blood (not recorded which). The CDR3 DNA sequence: TGTGCCAGCAGCTTAGTGGGCCCATCCTATGGCTACACCTTC. Protein product: CASSLVGPSYGYTF.